This paragraph covers one T cell receptor beta chain sequence. What it recognizes is unknown. Focal radiation with ipilimumab CTLA-4 blockade was given to patients with chemo-refractory metastatic non-small-cell lung cancer. This CDR3 region has 14 residues. Germline loops: CDR1 MDHEN, CDR2 SYDVKM. This sample is drawn from a study of radiotherapy plus CTLA-4 blockade in lung cancer. At the level of the study: Across the patients, objective responses occurred in about 19%, and disease control in roughly 30%.

Findings and caveats of the study: Early clone dynamics of blood T cells, plus interferon-beta, reportedly predicted response best. In blood, after radiotherapy plus ipilimumab, tumor-derived TCR clones expanded.

TCRdb's table, derived via immunoSEQ multiplex PCR, lists solely in-frame clones and lacks some. The sample yields about 62,000 clones, roughly 80% seen once. The sequence was collected from a human donor with non-small cell lung cancer who had a complete response to radiotherapy plus ipilimumab. Specimen: peripheral blood, collected from a patient treated with radiotherapy plus ipilimumab. This chain uses TRBV28 with TRBJ2-5, with 7 bases matching TRBD1. The better agreement between TRBJ2-7 and the DNA end casts doubt on the J call. CDR3 in DNA: TGTGCCAGCAGTTTACTGTCCAGGGGGTACGAGCAGTACTTC. As protein: CASSLLSRGYEQYF.